These 18 T cell receptor beta chains were all obtained from the same sample, sequenced in a study of response to subunit inactivated influenza vaccine. TCRdb reprocessed the RT-PCR reads via MiXCR and lists one record per CDR3 protein. The table has about 520,000 distinct CDR3 sequences, 25% seen once. The sample consisted of CD4+ T cells sorted from PBMCs, taken 5 to 6 days after vaccination. The origin of the receptors is a man in his fifties who received an inactivated influenza vaccine.

This clonotype was observed a handful of times. The chain is built from TRBV5-1 and TRBJ2-1; a possible D gene is TRBD1 (6 bases). CDR1 is SGHRS, CDR2 YFSETQ, per germline. The CDR3 length is 14 residues. V was shortened by 3 bases and J by 5 bases, with 12 bases between the two germline ends. The CDR3: CASSSGAGHNEQFF. In nucleotides, the CDR3 is TGCGCCAGCAGCTCAGGGGCAGGACACAATGAGCAGTTCTTC.

The chain combines TRBV12-3 or TRBV12-4 with TRBJ2-6; 14 nucleotides agree with TRBD2. The CDR3 consists of 17 residues. The junction had 2 bases not matched to a gene; V was cut back by 6 bases and J by 1 base. DNA of the CDR3: TGTGCCAGCAGGAGACTAGCGGGGGGGTCTGGGGCCAACGTCCTGACTTTC. Translation: CASRRLAGGSGANVLTF.

This clonotype was found a few times. Here the CDR3 DNA reads TGTGCCAGCAGCCGAAGCGGGGGGTCATTCAATGAGCAGTTCTTC. Translation: CASSRSGGSFNEQFF. The rearrangement links TRBV14 to TRBJ2-1, with 9 positions matching TRBD2. Germline V gene lookup returns CDR1 SGHDN and CDR2 FVKESK. The CDR3 sequence is 15 residues long. With 4 bases clipped from V and 6 bases from J, the junction kept 7 bases outside the gene matches.

This clonotype was observed at least ten times. The CDR3 sequence: CASSLGLGDRVYNEQFF. In DNA form, the CDR3 reads TGCGCCAGCAGCTTGGGTCTAGGGGACAGGGTCTACAATGAGCAGTTCTTC. The chain combines TRBV5-1 with TRBJ2-1, with TRBD1 identical over 9 bases. The CDR3 consists of 17 residues. V lost 0 bases to trimming and J lost 3 bases; unmatched junction nucleotides: 7. Germline values: CDR1 SGHRS, CDR2 YFSETQ.

The V call is TRBV6-1, the J call TRBJ2-3, with D perhaps matching TRBD1 (6 bases). This CDR3 comprises 13 residues. Germline V gene data show CDR1 as MNHNS and CDR2 as SASEGT. Trimming stripped 5 bases from V and 5 bases from J, with 11 bases between. DNA for the CDR3: TGTGCCAGCAGTAAGCTACAGGGAGATACGCAGTATTTT. It codes for CASSKLQGDTQYF.

In this sample, this clonotype turned up a few times. The chain couples TRBV7-8 to TRBJ2-1; D gene uncertain. This CDR3 is built from 15 residues. The V gene lost 5 bases and the J gene lost 5 bases, with 16 bases spanning the gap. Germline loops: CDR1 SGHVS, CDR2 FQNEAQ. For the CDR3, the DNA is TGTGCCAGCAGCAGCCTAGTGTTGTATGACAATGAGCAGTTCTTC. Its protein is CASSSLVLYDNEQFF.

This clonotype was detected many times. The chain joins TRBV5-1 to TRBJ2-5; D may be TRBD1 or TRBD2 (6 bases each). The CDR3 has 13 amino acids. The germline V gene has CDR1 SGHRS and CDR2 YFSETQ. V was pared by 4 bases and J by 5 bases, with 12 bases between. CDR3 region: CASSPGARETQYF. In DNA, the CDR3 is TGCGCCAGCAGCCCGGGGGCGAGGGAGACCCAGTACTTC.

This clonotype occurred many times. The gene calls are TRBV12-3 or TRBV12-4 and TRBJ2-7, with D tentatively TRBD1 (5 bases). The CDR3 length is 12 residues. With 6 bases removed from V and 7 bases from J, the gap between germline ends came to 13 bases. The CDR3, as DNA: TGTGCCAGCAGCCCTAGGGGATGGGAGCAGTACTTC. This sequence encodes CASSPRGWEQYF.

This clonotype was detected a few times. V usage is TRBV6-5 and J usage is TRBJ2-3; TRBD2 matches at 8 bases. Germline CDR1 reads MNHEY; CDR2 reads SVGAGI. Germline trimming cut 2 bases from V and 3 bases from J; bases unmatched to any gene: 4. The CDR3 spans 15 residues. The CDR3 reads CASSYRTSSTDTQYF. The CDR3 DNA sequence: TGTGCCAGCAGTTACAGGACTAGCAGTACAGATACGCAGTATTTT.

This clonotype showed up just a few times. The rearrangement joins TRBV4-1 to TRBJ2-7, with TRBD1 matching 8 bases. This CDR3 is built from 15 residues. Germline-derived CDR1 and CDR2 are MGHRA and YSYEKL. Germline trimming cut 4 bases from V and 0 bases from J; bases unmatched to any gene: 5. CDR3 DNA sequence: TGCGCCAGCAGCCCCAAGACAGGGGTCTCCTACGAGCAGTACTTC. The encoded protein is CASSPKTGVSYEQYF.

V is TRBV20-1 and J is TRBJ2-3; D might be TRBD1 or TRBD2, each matching 5 bases. V was shortened by 0 bases and J by 4 bases, with 14 bases between the two germline ends. CDR3 size: 15 residues. Germline assignment: CDR1 DFQATT and CDR2 SNEGSKA (reference sequence). The CDR3 nucleotides read TGCAGTGCTAGAGATGGGGCAGGGAGTGCAGATACGCAGTATTTT. Amino acid sequence: CSARDGAGSADTQYF.

The CDR3 loop reads CASSGRGSHSLHF. The CDR3 DNA is TGTGCCAGCAGTGGACGCGGGTCCCACTCCCTCCACTTT. The chain has TRBV28 and TRBJ1-6; no reliable D call. There are 13 residues in the CDR3. V dropped 5 bases and J dropped 14 bases, with 16 bases sitting between them. Germline loops: CDR1 MDHEN, CDR2 SYDVKM.

The rearrangement uses TRBV5-1 and TRBJ2-7; a weak D match, TRBD2 (6 bases). The germline CDR1 and CDR2 sequences are SGHRS and YFSETQ. The V gene lost 5 bases and the J gene lost 2 bases, with 14 bases spanning the gap. There are 14 residues in the CDR3. The CDR3 DNA follows: TGCGCCAGCAGGGTAAACGGACTAACCTACGAGCAGTACTTC. Translation: CASRVNGLTYEQYF. Full variable domain (remainder filled in from reference TRBV5-1 and TRBJ2-7): KAGVTQTPRYLIKTRGQQVTLSCSPISGHRSVSWYQQTPGQGLQFLFEYFSETQRNKGNFPGRFSGRQFSNSRSEMNVSTLELGDSALYLCASRVNGLTYEQYFGPGTRLTVT.

This clonotype has a handful of counts. The genes are TRBV3-1 and TRBJ1-4; D might be TRBD1 (5 bases). There are 14 residues in the CDR3. CDR1 is LGHDT and CDR2 is YNNKEL in the germline V gene (reference sequence). Trimming shortened V by 2 bases and J by 5 bases, and 9 bases separated the two germline ends. The CDR3 is CASSQRQNNEKLFF. The CDR3 DNA is TGTGCCAGCAGCCAAAGACAGAACAATGAAAAACTGTTTTTT. Full variable domain (rest looked up from reference TRBV3-1 and TRBJ1-4): DTAVSQTPKYLVTQMGNDKSIKCEQNLGHDTMYWYKQDSKKFLKIMFSYNNKELIINETVPNRFSPKSPDKAHLNLHINSLELGDSAVYFCASSQRQNNEKLFFGSGTQLSVL.

This clonotype was seen a handful of times. The rearrangement links TRBV25-1 to TRBJ2-7, with a tentative D call TRBD2 (5 bases). The CDR3 loop spans 15 amino acids. Between the trimmed V and J ends, which lost 4 bases and 2 bases, there was a span of 15 bases. CDR1 MGHDK and CDR2 SYGVNS come from the germline V gene. This CDR3 reads CASSAGPLRAYEQYF. As DNA, the CDR3 is TGTGCCAGCAGTGCAGGACCGTTGCGGGCCTACGAGCAGTACTTC.

This clonotype was observed at least ten times. This sequence joins TRBV5-1 and TRBJ2-1; D possibly corresponds to TRBD2 (5 bases). V lost 3 bases and J 3 bases, leaving 7 bases between the germline ends. The CDR3 extends over 13 amino acids. CDR1 is SGHRS, CDR2 YFSETQ, per germline. CDR3 nucleotides: TGCGCCAGCAGCTGGGAGAACTACAATGAGCAGTTCTTC. Its protein is CASSWENYNEQFF.

The rearrangement uses TRBV7-6 and TRBJ2-1; TRBD2 agrees at 9 bases. The length of the CDR3 is 15 residues. Trimming cost V 6 bases and J 4 bases; bases outside gene matches: 7. Germline V lookup: CDR1 SGHVS, CDR2 FNYEAQ. CDR3 bases: TGTGCCAGCAGGAAAGGCGGGGGGGCTTACAATGAGCAGTTCTTC. This gives the protein CASRKGGGAYNEQFF.

The rearrangement joins TRBV6-5 to TRBJ2-3; TRBD2 agrees at 10 bases. Looked up from germline, CDR1 is MNHEY and CDR2 is SVGAGI. The CDR3 is made up of 19 amino acids. V was clipped by 0 bases and J by 2 bases; unmatched bases: 11. The DNA of the CDR3 is TGTGCCAGCAGTTACTCTTCTTCCGGGACTAGCGAGACCACAGATACGCAGTATTTT. This codes for CASSYSSSGTSETTDTQYF.